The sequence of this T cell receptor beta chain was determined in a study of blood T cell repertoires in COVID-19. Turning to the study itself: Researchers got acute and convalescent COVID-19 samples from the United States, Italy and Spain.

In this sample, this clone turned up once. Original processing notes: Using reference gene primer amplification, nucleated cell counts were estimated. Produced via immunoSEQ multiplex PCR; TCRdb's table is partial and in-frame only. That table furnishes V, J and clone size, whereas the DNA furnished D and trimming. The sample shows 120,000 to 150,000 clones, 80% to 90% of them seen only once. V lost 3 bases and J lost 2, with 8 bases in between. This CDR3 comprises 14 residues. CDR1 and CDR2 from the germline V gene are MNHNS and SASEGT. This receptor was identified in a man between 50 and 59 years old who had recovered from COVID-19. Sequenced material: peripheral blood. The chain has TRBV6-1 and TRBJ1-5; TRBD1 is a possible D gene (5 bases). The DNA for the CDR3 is TGTGCCAGCAGTGACAGGGTTGGCAATCAGCCCCAGCATTTT. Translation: CASSDRVGNQPQHF.